A single sample is the source of the 30 T cell receptor beta chains below, sequenced in a study of regulatory T cells in long-lasting Graves disease (dated by TCRdb to about 2021). Taken with the paper, the label for time point translates to: newly diagnosed GD, antithyroid drugs for less than 3 months. For both TCR sequencing and RNA sequencing, RNA was extracted from PBMCs using TRIzol. Library creation used multiplex PCR. The instrument given in TCRdb is Illumina HiSeq 4000. iRepertoire HTBI primers and Arm-PCR amplification of CDR3 regions were used to construct TCR beta libraries. TCRdb trimmed public reads at Q25 via fastp, called clones via MiXCR and kept in-frame beta chains. Identical CDR3 protein sequences are pooled into one entry, listed with their most common genes and DNA. The sample table shows hundreds of thousands of distinct CDR3 sequences, and approximately 15% are seen once. 15% to 20% of the sample is held by the ten biggest clonotypes.

The data were also submitted as part of a second study, on T cells in Graves' hyperthyroidism and ophthalmopathy.

The sequences come from peripheral blood mononuclear cells (PBMCs), collected at new diagnosis, from a patient treated with antithyroid drugs. These TCRs come from a woman under 40 with Graves disease. Donor details come from another sample of the same person, matched by shared clones.

Ten or more counts support this clonotype. V gene TRBV30 combines with J gene TRBJ1-2; D is ambiguous. Trimming stripped 0 bases from V and 4 bases from J, with 6 bases between. Germline-derived CDR1 and CDR2 are GTSNPN and SVGIG (reference sequence). The CDR3 loop spans 12 amino acids. CDR3 protein: CAWSVFSYGYTF. In DNA form, the CDR3 reads TGTGCCTGGAGTGTTTTCAGCTATGGCTACACCTTC.

This clonotype was seen more than once but under ten times. V usage is TRBV10-3 and J usage is TRBJ2-1; 7 bases map to TRBD2. Germline values: CDR1 ENHRY, CDR2 SYGVKD. The V segment lost 6 bases and the J segment 4 bases; nucleotides outside the gene matches: 9. This CDR3 spans 15 amino acids. The DNA of the CDR3 is TGTGCCATCAGGAATCCTAGCGGAGGTTACAATGAGCAGTTCTTC. Translation: CAIRNPSGGYNEQFF.

This clonotype has only a few counts. The V gene is TRBV5-4, the J gene TRBJ1-4, with D possibly being TRBD1 (5 bases). The CDR3 covers 13 residues. CDR1 is SGHNT, CDR2 YYREEE, per germline (reference sequence). The V end was cut by 0 bases, the J end by 7 bases, with 7 bases between. CDR3 DNA sequence: TGTGCCAGCAGCTTGGGACAGCTTGAAAAACTGTTTTTT. The encoded protein is CASSLGQLEKLFF.

The chain employs TRBV19 and TRBJ2-3, with 10 bases aligning to TRBD1. With 3 bases clipped from V and 8 bases from J, the junction kept 8 bases outside the gene matches. Germline-derived CDR1 and CDR2 are LNHDA and SQIVND (reference sequence). The CDR3 contains 15 residues. The CDR3 nucleotides are TGTGCCAGTAGTATGGGACAGGGGTCGGTAGGTACGCAGTATTTT. Amino acids: CASSMGQGSVGTQYF. The full variable domain, completed using reference TRBV19 and TRBJ2-3, is DGGITQSPKYLFRKEGQNVTLSCEQNLNHDAMYWYRQDPGQGLRLIYYSQIVNDFQKGDIAEGYSVSREKKESFPLTVTSAQKNPTAFYLCASSMGQGSVGTQYFGPGTRLTVL.

This clonotype was detected many times. The V and J genes are TRBV7-8 and TRBJ1-5, with 7 bases fitting TRBD1. CDR1 and CDR2 from the germline V gene are SGHVS and FQNEAQ. The CDR3 covers 14 residues. V dropped 6 bases and J dropped 7; count of bases not matched to a gene: 9. CDR3 DNA sequence: TGTGCCAGCAGTTCACGACAGGGTGGGCAGCCCCAGCATTTT. It yields the protein CASSSRQGGQPQHF.

Only a few counts were recorded for this clonotype. The V and J genes are TRBV5-1 and TRBJ2-1; 12 nucleotides line up with TRBD1. Germline-derived CDR1 and CDR2 are SGHRS and YFSETQ. CDR3 length: 17 residues. The V gene end was trimmed by 2 bases and the J gene end by 9 bases; junction bases not matched to a gene: 12. CDR3 sequence reads: CASSFAGTGGAKGEQFF. In DNA form, the CDR3 reads TGCGCCAGCAGCTTCGCTGGGACAGGGGGCGCAAAGGGTGAGCAGTTCTTC.

The chain employs TRBV5-1 and TRBJ2-1; D is ambiguous. The CDR3 is made up of 12 amino acids. Trimming removed 4 bases from V and 6 bases from J, with 8 bases in between. The germline CDR1 and CDR2 sequences are SGHRS and YFSETQ. The CDR3 DNA follows: TGCGCCAGCAGCGGTATGGGCAATGAGCAGTTCTTC. It specifies CASSGMGNEQFF.

This clonotype was observed many times. This chain connects TRBV20-1 to TRBJ2-1; D uncertain. The CDR3 spans 13 residues. Per germline, CDR1 DFQATT and CDR2 SNEGSKA (reference sequence). Deletions cut 0 bases from V and 8 bases from J, with 11 bases between. This CDR3 is CSARDRRTDEQFF. The CDR3 nucleotides are TGCAGTGCTAGAGATCGGCGTACGGATGAGCAGTTCTTC.

V gene TRBV11-3 combines with J gene TRBJ2-3; tentatively, D is TRBD2 (6 bases). The CDR3 runs 17 residues. Trimming pared 2 bases from V and 0 bases from J, leaving 15 bases between. Looked up from germline, CDR1 is SGHNT and CDR2 is YENEEA. CDR3 sequence: CASSLFPGRGSTDTQYF. The DNA of the CDR3 is TGTGCCAGCAGCTTATTCCCTGGGCGGGGTAGCACAGATACGCAGTATTTT.

To note about this clonotype: A read error may explain this, as a much larger clone is one base away. The chain joins TRBV7-9 to TRBJ2-1, with 10 bases lining up with TRBD2. Germline CDR1 and CDR2: SEHNR and FQNEAQ (reference sequence). CDR3 length equals 15 residues. Here the CDR3 DNA reads TGTGCCAGCAGCTTAGATTTAGCGGGAGGACTTGAGCAGCTCTTC. Encoded protein: CASSLDLAGGLEQLF.

In this sample, this clonotype turned up a few times. The chain recombines TRBV9 with TRBJ1-1, with 7 positions matching TRBD1. The CDR3 totals 13 residues. V lost 0 bases and J lost 10; bases outside the gene matches: 6. CDR1 is SGDLS, CDR2 YYNGEE, per germline. CDR3 bases: TGTGCCAGCAGCGTAGGGGTCAGGGGGGGAGCTTTCTTT. This sequence encodes CASSVGVRGGAFF.

This clonotype was detected many times. The V gene is TRBV30, the J gene TRBJ2-7, with TRBD2 matching over 8 bases. Trimming took 1 base from V and 6 from J; bases not matched to a gene: 5. The germline V gene has CDR1 GTSNPN and CDR2 SVGIG (reference sequence). The CDR3 is made up of 13 amino acids. CDR3 residues: CAWSAGRAGEQYF. The DNA of the CDR3 is TGTGCCTGGAGTGCCGGGAGGGCCGGCGAGCAGTACTTC.

The gene calls are TRBV11-2 and TRBJ1-5; D gene ambiguous. Trimming pared 5 bases from V and 2 bases from J, leaving 7 bases between. This CDR3 region has 13 residues. Germline values: CDR1 SGHAT, CDR2 FQNNGV. The CDR3 loop is CASSRNGNQPQHF. For the CDR3, the DNA is TGTGCCAGCAGCCGAAACGGCAATCAGCCCCAGCATTTT. Complete variable domain (other parts from reference TRBV11-2 and TRBJ1-5): EAGVAQSPRYKIIEKRQSVAFWCNPISGHATLYWYQQILGQGPKLLIQFQNNGVVDDSQLPKDRFSAERLKGVDSTLKIQPAKLEDSAVYLCASSRNGNQPQHFGDGTRLSIL.

In the case of this clonotype: A read error may account for a junction end that differs from germline. This chain connects TRBV9 to TRBJ2-7, with D hard to call. The CDR3 runs 14 residues. Per the germline V gene, CDR1 is SGDLS and CDR2 is YYNGEE. In DNA, the CDR3 is TGTACCAGCAGCACCCGACTGTCCTCCTACGAGCAGTACTTC. This sequence encodes CTSSTRLSSYEQYF.

The table lists this clonotype with many counts. For the CDR3, the DNA is TGTGCCAGTTCCAAGGCGGGAGGCCCCAGGGAGCAGTACTTC. Its protein product is CASSKAGGPREQYF. V is TRBV27 and J is TRBJ2-7, with TRBD2 identical over 8 bases. Germline CDR1 reads MNHEY; CDR2 reads SMNVEV (reference sequence). Trimming cost V 9 bases and J 7 bases; bases outside gene matches: 14. CDR3 length: 14 amino acids.

The rearrangement links TRBV20-1 to TRBJ2-4; D not resolved. Germline V gene sequence: CDR1 DFQATT, CDR2 SNEGSKA (reference sequence). This CDR3 has 13 amino acids. Trimming cost V 1 base and J 0 bases, with 4 bases left between them. Here the CDR3 DNA reads TGCAGTGCTAGAGGGCTAGCCAAAAACATTCAGTACTTC. Its translation: CSARGLAKNIQYF.

This clonotype has just a few counts. The rearrangement links TRBV19 to TRBJ1-2; 8 bases agree with TRBD1. V lost 5 bases to trimming and J lost 4 bases; unmatched junction nucleotides: 6. Germline assignment: CDR1 LNHDA and CDR2 SQIVND (reference sequence). CDR3 length: 14 amino acids. CDR3: CASSGDRSPYGYTF. The CDR3 DNA follows: TGTGCCAGTAGTGGGGACAGGAGCCCCTATGGCTACACCTTC.

The rearrangement uses TRBV7-9 and TRBJ1-3; D may be TRBD1 (5 bases). The CDR3 totals 15 residues. V lost 2 bases and J 4 bases, leaving 12 bases between the germline ends. Germline V gene lookup returns CDR1 SEHNR and CDR2 FQNEAQ (reference sequence). CDR3 in amino acids: CASSLSDWGGNTIYF. The CDR3 coding sequence is TGTGCCAGCAGCTTATCCGACTGGGGGGGAAACACCATATATTTT. The full variable domain, with the rest looked up from reference TRBV7-9 and TRBJ1-3, is DTGVSQNPRHKITKRGQNVTFRCDPISEHNRLYWYRQTLGQGPEFLTYFQNEAQLEKSRLLSDRFSAERPKGSFSTLEIQRTEQGDSAMYLCASSLSDWGGNTIYFGEGSWLTVV.

This clonotype has a count of ten or more. This chain links TRBV20-1 with TRBJ2-1, with D perhaps TRBD2 (6 bases). This CDR3 is built from 14 residues. Trimming pared 4 bases from V and 2 bases from J, leaving 12 bases between. CDR1 and CDR2 from the germline V gene are DFQATT and SNEGSKA (reference sequence). This CDR3 reads CSAKRGGAYNEQFF. The CDR3 DNA follows: TGCAGTGCTAAACGCGGAGGGGCCTACAATGAGCAGTTCTTC.

The chain combines TRBV19 with TRBJ2-4, with TRBD1 matching over 7 bases. Germline V lookup: CDR1 LNHDA, CDR2 SQIVND (reference sequence). The CDR3 extends over 17 amino acids. Trimming took 7 bases from V and 0 from J; bases not matched to a gene: 12. For the CDR3, the DNA is TGTGCCAGTACCCCTCACAGGGGTGGACTAGCCAAAAACATTCAGTACTTC. Amino acids: CASTPHRGGLAKNIQYF.

The genes are TRBV19 and TRBJ1-1, with D possibly TRBD1 on 5 matching bases. The CDR3 has 12 amino acids. The ends were cut back, 8 bases at V and 4 bases at J, with 11 bases in the middle. Germline values: CDR1 LNHDA, CDR2 SQIVND (reference sequence). This chain's CDR3 is CASRPGPTEAFF. The CDR3 region has the DNA TGTGCCAGTCGACCGGGGCCCACTGAAGCTTTCTTT.

This clonotype was detected only a few times. The V gene is TRBV7-3, the J gene TRBJ1-5; D may be TRBD1 (6 bases). Deletions cut 5 bases from V and 0 bases from J, with 14 bases between. The CDR3 has 16 residues. Looked up from germline, CDR1 is SGHTA and CDR2 is FQGTGA. The CDR3 region is CASSTRQDNSNQPQHF. CDR3 coding DNA: TGTGCCAGCAGCACCCGACAGGACAATAGCAATCAGCCCCAGCATTTT.

The CDR3 DNA reads as TGCAGTGCGGGTTTAGTGGGTGGCGAGTATTTT. Protein product: CSAGLVGGEYF. The chain has TRBV20-1 and TRBJ2-3; D is undetermined. In germline, CDR1 is DFQATT, CDR2 SNEGSKA (reference sequence). CDR3 length: 11 amino acids. With 6 bases removed from V and 13 bases from J, the gap between germline ends came to 17 bases.

The chain has TRBV28 and TRBJ1-1, with TRBD1 identical over 7 bases. The CDR3 runs 17 residues. V lost 2 bases and J lost 1; bases outside the gene matches: 10. CDR1 and CDR2 from the germline V gene are MDHEN and SYDVKM. The CDR3 sequence: CASSLNAGQTENTEAFF. The CDR3 DNA sequence: TGTGCCAGCAGTTTAAATGCGGGACAGACCGAGAACACTGAAGCTTTCTTT.

The sample holds a few counts of this clonotype. The V gene is TRBV29-1, the J gene TRBJ1-2; possible D gene TRBD1, 6 bases. Germline V gives CDR1 SQVTM, CDR2 ANQGSEA. The CDR3 loop spans 14 amino acids. Trimming shortened V by 6 bases and J by 6 bases, and 20 bases separated the two germline ends. CDR3 amino acids: CSVEPTGIFHGYTF. The CDR3 DNA follows: TGCAGCGTCGAGCCGACAGGAATTTTTCATGGCTACACCTTC.

At least ten counts were recorded for this clonotype. As DNA, the CDR3 is TGTGCCAGCAGCTTCGGGACAGGGTTCGACACAGATACGCAGTATTTT. As protein: CASSFGTGFDTDTQYF. The chain combines TRBV7-2 with TRBJ2-3; 9 positions agree with TRBD1. Germline trimming cut 3 bases from V and 2 bases from J; bases unmatched to any gene: 6. The CDR3 spans 16 residues. Germline V lookup: CDR1 SGHTA, CDR2 FQGNSA.

This clonotype was counted ten times or more. V gene TRBV29-1 combines with J gene TRBJ1-2, with D unclear. Per germline, CDR1 SQVTM and CDR2 ANQGSEA. The CDR3 loop spans 11 amino acids. Trimming cost V 6 bases and J 3 bases, with 8 bases left between them. As DNA, the CDR3 is TGCAGCGTAGGAAGGGACTATGGCTACACCTTC. Protein: CSVGRDYGYTF.

A remark on this clonotype: A read error may be the cause here, since a much bigger clone is one base away. The chain combines TRBV25-1 with TRBJ2-1; D is ambiguous. CDR3 length equals 12 residues. Germline CDR1 is MGHDK and CDR2 is SYGVNS. DNA for the CDR3: TGTGCCGGCAGTCACCCGACGGGTGAGCAGTTCTTC. Residues: CAGSHPTGEQFF.

This chain links TRBV6-1 with TRBJ2-7; TRBD2 matches at 7 bases. Trimming removed 5 bases from V and 6 bases from J; junction bases left unmatched: 10. Germline CDR1 MNHNS, CDR2 SASEGT. The CDR3 has 14 residues. The CDR3 loop reads CASSPSGTLGEQYF. The CDR3 nucleotides are TGTGCCAGCAGTCCAAGCGGGACTCTGGGCGAGCAGTACTTC.

This clonotype occurred many times. This chain connects TRBV12-3 or TRBV12-4 to TRBJ2-1, with D perhaps given as TRBD1 or TRBD2 (5 bases each). This CDR3 contains 16 residues. V lost 6 bases and J 6 bases, leaving 21 bases between the germline ends. The CDR3 protein is CASRQNPGPPFNEQFF. The CDR3 bases are TGTGCCAGCAGGCAGAATCCGGGACCGCCCTTCAATGAGCAGTTCTTC.